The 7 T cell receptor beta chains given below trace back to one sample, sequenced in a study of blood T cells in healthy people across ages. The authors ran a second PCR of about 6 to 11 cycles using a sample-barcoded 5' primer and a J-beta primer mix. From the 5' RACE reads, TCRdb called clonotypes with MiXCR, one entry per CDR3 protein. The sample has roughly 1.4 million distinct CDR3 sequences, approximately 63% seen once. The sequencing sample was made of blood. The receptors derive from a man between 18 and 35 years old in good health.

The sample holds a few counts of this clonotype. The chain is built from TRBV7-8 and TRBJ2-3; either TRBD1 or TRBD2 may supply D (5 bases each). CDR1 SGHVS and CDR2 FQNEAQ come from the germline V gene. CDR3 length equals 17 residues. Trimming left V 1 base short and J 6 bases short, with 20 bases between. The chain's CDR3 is CASSLDGLRGRRDTQYF. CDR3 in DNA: TGTGCCAGCAGCTTAGACGGACTGAGGGGTCGTCGGGATACGCAGTATTTT.

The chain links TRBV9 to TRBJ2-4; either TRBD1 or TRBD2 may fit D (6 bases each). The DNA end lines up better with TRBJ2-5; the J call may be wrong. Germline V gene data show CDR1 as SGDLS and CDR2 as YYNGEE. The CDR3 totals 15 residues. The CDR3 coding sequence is TGTGCCAGCAGCGTAGAGTGGGGGGCCGGGGAGACCCAGTACTTC. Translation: CASSVEWGAGETQYF.

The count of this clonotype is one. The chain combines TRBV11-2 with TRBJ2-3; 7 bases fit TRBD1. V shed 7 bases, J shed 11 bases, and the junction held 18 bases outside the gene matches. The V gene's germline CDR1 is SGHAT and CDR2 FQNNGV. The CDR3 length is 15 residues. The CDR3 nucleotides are TGTGCCAGCATCGGGTCGTACAGGGGAACGCCAGAGCAGTATTTT. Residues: CASIGSYRGTPEQYF.

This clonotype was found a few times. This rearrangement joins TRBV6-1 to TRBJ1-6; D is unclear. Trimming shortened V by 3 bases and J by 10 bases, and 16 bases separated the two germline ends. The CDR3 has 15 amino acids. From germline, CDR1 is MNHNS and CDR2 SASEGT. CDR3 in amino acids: CASSDGPPRYSPLHF. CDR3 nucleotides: TGTGCCAGCAGTGATGGCCCACCCCGGTACTCACCCCTCCACTTT.

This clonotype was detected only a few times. CDR3 amino acids: CSASTGTSGYEQYF. DNA of the CDR3: TGCAGTGCTAGCACCGGGACTAGCGGCTACGAGCAGTACTTC. V and J are TRBV20-1 and TRBJ2-5; 11 bases line up with TRBD2. The DNA end is a closer match to TRBJ2-7, so the J assignment may be wrong. The CDR3 has 14 residues. The germline CDR1 and CDR2 sequences are DFQATT and SNEGSKA (reference sequence).

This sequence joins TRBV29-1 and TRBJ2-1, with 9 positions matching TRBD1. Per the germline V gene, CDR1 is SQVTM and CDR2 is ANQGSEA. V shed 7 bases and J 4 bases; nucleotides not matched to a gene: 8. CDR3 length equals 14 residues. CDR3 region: CSGSGTGNYNEQFF. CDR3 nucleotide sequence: TGCAGCGGATCCGGGACAGGGAATTACAATGAGCAGTTCTTC.

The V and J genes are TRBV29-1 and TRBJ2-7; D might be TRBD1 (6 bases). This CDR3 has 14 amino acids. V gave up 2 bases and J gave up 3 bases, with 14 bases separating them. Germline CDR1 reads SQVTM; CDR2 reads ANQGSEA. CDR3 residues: CSVEQGNFGYEQYF. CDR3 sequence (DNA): TGCAGCGTTGAACAGGGGAATTTTGGCTACGAGCAGTACTTC.